Here is one T cell receptor beta chain with its context. This entry belongs to a study of blood T cell repertoires in COVID-19. TCRdb's copy holds only in-frame clones and misses some; the assay was immunoSEQ multiplex PCR. The data show just over 80,000 clones, with around 86% seen just once and around 43% held by the top ten. This CDR3 has 14 residues. The V and J ends lost 5 bases and 2 bases respectively, with 13 bases between them. Per the germline V gene, CDR1 is SEHNR and CDR2 is FQNEAQ (reference sequence). The sequence was obtained from an older man with acute or convalescent COVID-19. This chain links TRBV7-9 with TRBJ2-7; maybe TRBD2 (6 bases). Sequencing was performed on peripheral blood. CDR3 residues: CASSRTAGTYEQYF. CDR3 nucleotide sequence: TGTGCCAGCAGCCGCACAGCGGGCACCTACGAGCAGTACTTC.